The 32 T cell receptor beta chains reported below all come from one sample, sequenced in a study of breast tumors, draining lymph nodes, adjacent tissues. Axillary draining lymph nodes of breast cancer patients supplied the node samples. TCRdb re-called the multiplex PCR reads through MiXCR, storing one row per CDR3 protein. The sample yields roughly 220,000 distinct CDR3 sequences, 30% to 35% seen once. The sample comprised axillary lymph node tissue. The receptors originated from a female donor with breast cancer. Some clones in this sample may be carry-over from other donors' samples.

The V gene is TRBV2, the J gene TRBJ1-2; D possibly corresponds to TRBD1 (6 bases). V lost 4 bases, J lost 4 bases, and 19 bases lay in between. This CDR3 comprises 16 residues. CDR1 is SNHLY, CDR2 FYNNEI, per germline. This chain's CDR3 is CASSGGRGDGGYGYTF. The DNA of the CDR3 is TGTGCCAGCAGTGGGGGGCGGGGGGACGGGGGCTATGGCTACACCTTC.

The chain joins TRBV19 to TRBJ2-3; 8 bases align to TRBD2. This CDR3 is 15 amino acids long. Trimming cost V 1 base and J 2 bases; bases outside gene matches: 2. Germline CDR1 and CDR2: LNHDA and SQIVND (reference sequence). The CDR3 loop is CASSIGGGNTDTQYF. The CDR3 nucleotides are TGTGCCAGTAGTATAGGCGGGGGGAACACAGATACGCAGTATTTT.

This clonotype was observed many times. The gene calls are TRBV20-1 and TRBJ2-3; 7 positions match TRBD2. CDR3 length equals 12 residues. Germline V lookup: CDR1 DFQATT, CDR2 SNEGSKA (reference sequence). The junction had 3 bases not matched to a gene; V was cut back by 6 bases and J by 3 bases. CDR3: CSAILATDTQYF. The CDR3 DNA reads as TGCAGTGCCATACTAGCGACAGATACGCAGTATTTT.

Ten or more counts support this clonotype. V is TRBV28 and J is TRBJ2-7, with unresolved D. Germline CDR1 is MDHEN and CDR2 is SYDVKM. V was clipped by 4 bases and J by 3 bases, with 7 bases between them. The CDR3 totals 12 residues. CDR3 sequence reads: CASSSSLYEQYF. For the CDR3, the DNA is TGTGCCAGCAGTTCTAGTCTCTACGAGCAGTACTTC.

Note on this clonotype: A much larger clone lies a single base off, so this may be a read error. The chain joins TRBV29-1 to TRBJ2-1; D unclear. V was pared by 3 bases and J by 2 bases, with 8 bases between. The germline V gene has CDR1 SQVTM and CDR2 ANQGSEA. The CDR3 covers 13 residues. CDR3 in amino acids: CSVDHPTYNEQFF. DNA for the CDR3: TGCAGCGTTGATCATCCGACCTACAATGAGCAGTTCTTC.

In DNA form, the CDR3 reads TGTGCCAGCAGTTTTACCCCAGGGAGGGCCAACGTCCTGACTTTC. This translates into CASSFTPGRANVLTF. The rearrangement uses TRBV28 and TRBJ2-6; tentative D call: TRBD1 (5 bases). There are 15 residues in the CDR3. With 3 bases removed from V and 5 bases from J, the gap between germline ends came to 11 bases. The germline V gene has CDR1 MDHEN and CDR2 SYDVKM.

Remarks on this clonotype: A read error may explain this, as a much larger clone is one base away. The chain has TRBV6-2 or TRBV6-3 and TRBJ2-2; TRBD1 is a possible D gene (9 bases). Germline CDR1 and CDR2: MNHEY and SVGEGT. The CDR3 covers 15 residues. CDR3 in DNA: TGTGCCAGCAGAACTTGGGACAGGGTGCGGGGGGAGCTGCTTTTT. This codes for CASRTWDRVRGELLF.

At least ten counts were recorded for this clonotype. The chain recombines TRBV11-2 with TRBJ1-2; D is uncertain. From germline, CDR1 is SGHAT and CDR2 FQNNGV. Trimming removed 5 bases at V and 2 bases at J, with 12 bases between. The CDR3 length is 14 residues. The CDR3 reads CASSPAGLNYGYTF. The CDR3 DNA follows: TGTGCCAGCAGCCCAGCGGGGTTGAACTATGGCTACACCTTC. Looking up the rest from reference TRBV11-2 and TRBJ1-2 gives the full variable domain: EAGVAQSPRYKIIEKRQSVAFWCNPISGHATLYWYQQILGQGPKLLIQFQNNGVVDDSQLPKDRFSAERLKGVDSTLKIQPAKLEDSAVYLCASSPAGLNYGYTFGSGTRLTVV.

This clonotype was counted many times. The chain joins TRBV5-6 to TRBJ2-7; D is perhaps TRBD1 (6 bases). The germline V gene encodes CDR1 SGHDT and CDR2 YYEEEE. Trimming left V 3 bases short and J 3 bases short, with 10 bases between. The CDR3 runs to 13 residues. The CDR3 region has the DNA TGTGCCAGCAGCTCAACAGGGATCTACGAGCAGTACTTC. Amino acids: CASSSTGIYEQYF. Supplemented by reference TRBV5-6 and TRBJ2-7, the full variable domain reads DAGVTQSPTHLIKTRGQQVTLRCSPKSGHDTVSWYQQALGQGPQFIFQYYEEEERQRGNFPDRFSGHQFPNYSSELNVNALLLGDSALYLCASSSTGIYEQYFGPGTRLTVT.

This clonotype has at least ten counts. The rearrangement links TRBV5-1 to TRBJ2-2; D gene ambiguous. Per germline, CDR1 SGHRS and CDR2 YFSETQ. The CDR3 length is 14 residues. V lost 0 bases to trimming and J lost 1 base, with 4 bases between them. As DNA, the CDR3 is TGCGCCAGCAGCTTGGGTAGGAACACCGGGGAGCTGTTTTTT. It specifies CASSLGRNTGELFF. Complete variable domain (other parts from reference TRBV5-1 and TRBJ2-2): KAGVTQTPRYLIKTRGQQVTLSCSPISGHRSVSWYQQTPGQGLQFLFEYFSETQRNKGNFPGRFSGRQFSNSRSEMNVSTLELGDSALYLCASSLGRNTGELFFGEGSRLTVL.

V usage is TRBV7-3 and J usage is TRBJ2-1, with D possibly being TRBD2 (5 bases). The CDR3 consists of 14 residues. Germline V gives CDR1 SGHTA, CDR2 FQGTGA. Deletions cut 5 bases from V and 4 bases from J, with 12 bases between. The CDR3: CASSPGNLYNEQFF. DNA of the CDR3: TGTGCCAGCAGCCCCGGGAACCTTTACAATGAGCAGTTCTTC.

In this sample, this clonotype turned up many times. The chain links TRBV5-4 to TRBJ2-5; D is unclear. Between the trimmed V and J ends, which lost 2 bases and 4 bases, there was a span of 6 bases. Germline CDR1 SGHNT, CDR2 YYREEE (reference sequence). This CDR3 has 12 amino acids. The CDR3 here is CASSFVRETQYF. The CDR3 DNA follows: TGTGCCAGCAGCTTCGTTCGAGAGACCCAGTACTTC.

This clonotype showed up many times. This chain connects TRBV19 to TRBJ2-1; no reliable D call. Trimming stripped 6 bases from V and 7 bases from J, with 7 bases between. Germline CDR1 and CDR2: LNHDA and SQIVND (reference sequence). CDR3 length equals 11 residues. The CDR3: CASRGGNEQFF. The CDR3, as DNA: TGTGCCAGTAGGGGCGGTAATGAGCAGTTCTTC.

This clonotype has just one count. The rearrangement links TRBV25-1 to TRBJ2-1, with TRBD1 matching over 10 bases. V was clipped by 3 bases and J by 1 base; unmatched bases: 6. This CDR3 contains 17 residues. Germline lookup yields CDR1 MGHDK and CDR2 SYGVNS. For the CDR3, the DNA is TGTGCCAGCAGTGACCTGGGACAGGGGCTTTCCTACAATGAGCAGTTCTTC. Its translation is CASSDLGQGLSYNEQFF.

This clonotype was detected only a few times. The rearrangement links TRBV3-1 to TRBJ2-2; TRBD1 is a possible D gene (6 bases). The V end was cut by 5 bases, the J end by 4 bases, with 11 bases between. CDR1 LGHDT and CDR2 YNNKEL come from the germline V gene (reference sequence). This CDR3 contains 14 residues. The CDR3 nucleotides are TGTGCCAGCAGCAACACAGGGTTCACCGGGGAGCTGTTTTTT. It is translated as CASSNTGFTGELFF.

This clonotype was seen a handful of times. This chain joins TRBV28 and TRBJ2-1; 11 bases map to TRBD1. CDR1 MDHEN and CDR2 SYDVKM come from the germline V gene. With 1 base clipped from V and 0 bases from J, the junction kept 5 bases outside the gene matches. There are 18 residues in the CDR3. CDR3 nucleotide sequence: TGTGCCAGCAGTTTATACCGGGACAGGGGGACCTCCTACAATGAGCAGTTCTTC. It yields the protein CASSLYRDRGTSYNEQFF.

The sample holds many counts of this clonotype. This rearrangement joins TRBV2 to TRBJ1-2, with 7 bases that match TRBD1. V dropped 0 bases and J dropped 9; count of bases not matched to a gene: 7. Germline values: CDR1 SNHLY, CDR2 FYNNEI. The CDR3 contains 14 residues. The CDR3 nucleotides are TGTGCCAGCAGTGAAGCGCCAGGCAGGGGGAGCTACACCTTC. Encoded protein: CASSEAPGRGSYTF.

There are many counts of this clonotype. The V and J genes are TRBV5-1 and TRBJ2-2; maybe TRBD2 (7 bases). The CDR3 is 14 amino acids. V shed 5 bases and J shed 1 base, with 9 bases lying between them. Germline loops: CDR1 SGHRS, CDR2 YFSETQ. CDR3 protein: CASRGGQNTGELFF. As DNA, the CDR3 is TGCGCCAGCAGGGGGGGGCAGAACACCGGGGAGCTGTTTTTT.

The table lists this clonotype with many counts. The chain has TRBV6-5 and TRBJ2-3; TRBD2 matches 13 bases. The CDR3 is made up of 17 amino acids. Germline V CDR1 and CDR2: MNHEY, SVGAGI. Unmatched junction bases numbered 13, after V lost 10 bases and J lost 3 bases. CDR3 nucleotides: TGTGCCACCCTACCGGGACTAGCGGGACGGCGGACAGATACGCAGTATTTT. As protein: CATLPGLAGRRTDTQYF.

As to this clonotype: The junction does not match germline at one end; this may be a read error. The chain is built from TRBV7-9 and TRBJ2-5, with D perhaps matching TRBD2 (7 bases). This CDR3 spans 15 amino acids. Germline V gene lookup returns CDR1 SEHNR and CDR2 FQNEAQ (reference sequence). CDR3 residues: CASSYGTGAGETQHF. Here the CDR3 DNA reads TGTGCCAGCAGCTATGGGACGGGGGCGGGGGAGACCCAGCACTTC.

This clonotype was detected a few times. One junction end does not reproduce the germline sequence, and a read error may be involved. The J gene is TRBJ1-2, the V gene TRBV7-2; a weak D match, TRBD1 (5 bases). Germline lookup yields CDR1 SGHTA and CDR2 FQGNSA. CDR3 length equals 15 residues. CDR3 residues: CASSLEGEARCGYPF. The CDR3 nucleotides are TGTGCCAGCAGCTTAGAAGGGGAGGCACGCTGTGGCTACCCCTTC.

In regard to this clonotype: The junction and the germline gene differ at one end; a read error may be behind it. V is TRBV20-1 and J is TRBJ1-2, with 9 bases matching TRBD1. From germline, CDR1 is DFQATT and CDR2 SNEGSKA (reference sequence). The CDR3 covers 13 residues. The CDR3 region is CSAQGQGSYAYTF. The CDR3 DNA follows: TGCAGTGCTCAGGGACAGGGTAGCTATGCCTACACCTTC.

The CDR3 loop is CSTRAGQGYNEQFF. The DNA for the CDR3 is TGCAGCACACGCGCGGGACAGGGCTACAATGAGCAGTTCTTC. The chain joins TRBV29-1 to TRBJ2-1; TRBD1 matches 9 bases. Germline V gene sequence: CDR1 SQVTM, CDR2 ANQGSEA. The CDR3 runs to 14 residues. V shed 8 bases, J shed 3 bases, and the junction held 8 bases outside the gene matches.

This clonotype was observed a few times. The chain is built from TRBV20-1 and TRBJ2-4; 7 positions agree with TRBD1. The CDR3 covers 16 residues. Looked up from germline, CDR1 is DFQATT and CDR2 is SNEGSKA (reference sequence). V gave up 3 bases and J gave up 5 bases; unmatched junction bases: 13. The CDR3, as DNA: TGCAGTGCTAGGGCGTCGGACAGGACGTGGGAAAACATTCAGTACTTC. Translated, it gives CSARASDRTWENIQYF.

The CDR3 is CASVKLPGTGELFF. CDR3 coding DNA: TGTGCCAGCGTAAAGCTACCAGGCACCGGGGAGCTGTTTTTT. This rearrangement joins TRBV6-2 or TRBV6-3 to TRBJ2-2; D gene ambiguous. From germline, CDR1 is MNHEY and CDR2 SVGEGT. This CDR3 has 14 amino acids. V was cut by 8 bases and J by 4 bases, with 14 bases left in between.

This clonotype showed up many times. The chain joins TRBV12-3 or TRBV12-4 to TRBJ1-2; 7 nucleotides line up with TRBD1. With 5 bases clipped from V and 1 base from J, the junction kept 7 bases outside the gene matches. The CDR3 has 15 residues. The CDR3 coding sequence is TGTGCCAGCAGTCTGAGGACAGGCGATAACTATGGCTACACCTTC. Encoded protein: CASSLRTGDNYGYTF.

This clonotype was recorded at least ten times. The J gene is TRBJ2-7, the V gene TRBV10-3; 7 bases fit TRBD2. The CDR3 contains 13 residues. V shed 8 bases, J shed 3 bases, and the junction held 7 bases outside the gene matches. Germline V gene lookup returns CDR1 ENHRY and CDR2 SYGVKD. This CDR3 reads CAIRQAGYYEQYF. For the CDR3, the DNA is TGTGCCATCCGCCAAGCGGGGTACTACGAGCAGTACTTC.

This clonotype was observed at least ten times. J is TRBJ2-7 and V is TRBV2; 11 nucleotides agree with TRBD2. Trimming cost V 7 bases and J 7 bases; bases outside gene matches: 9. Germline loops: CDR1 SNHLY, CDR2 FYNNEI. The CDR3 runs 14 residues. CDR3 DNA sequence: TGTGCCAGCACTAAGACTAGCGGGAATACAGAGCAGTACTTC. Protein product: CASTKTSGNTEQYF.

The chain links TRBV11-2 to TRBJ2-7; the match to TRBD2 covers 9 bases. Unmatched junction bases numbered 3, after V lost 1 base and J lost 2 bases. Germline V gives CDR1 SGHAT, CDR2 FQNNGV. The CDR3 loop spans 15 amino acids. The DNA for the CDR3 is TGTGCCAGCAGCTTAGGGGCGGGAGGGGCCTACGAGCAGTACTTC. Translated: CASSLGAGGAYEQYF.

This clonotype was found many times. This chain joins TRBV7-9 and TRBJ2-6; D gene ambiguous. V was trimmed by 1 base and J by 0 bases, leaving 10 bases between them. Germline V gene data show CDR1 as SEHNR and CDR2 as FQNEAQ (reference sequence). The CDR3 totals 17 residues. CDR3 DNA sequence: TGTGCCAGCAGCTTAGGGTCAGCGATCTCTGGGGCCAACGTCCTGACTTTC. The encoded protein is CASSLGSAISGANVLTF.

About this clonotype: Mismatch with germline at one junction end may stem from a read error. The chain is built from TRBV7-2 and TRBJ2-5; D is possibly TRBD1 (6 bases). The V gene's germline CDR1 is SGHTA and CDR2 FQGNSA. The CDR3 consists of 15 residues. CDR3 coding DNA: TGTGCCAGCAGACCCAGTGGGGGCTCATCGGGGACCCAGCACTTC. This encodes CASRPSGGSSGTQHF.

This clonotype appeared many times. V usage is TRBV7-6 and J usage is TRBJ2-3; 10 bases are shared with TRBD2. Germline CDR1 and CDR2: SGHVS and FNYEAQ. The trim removed 0 bases at V and 6 bases at J, leaving 12 bases unmatched. CDR3 length equals 18 residues. Written as DNA, the CDR3 is TGTGCCAGCAGCTTAGCGCTGGGTAGCGGGAGGATCGGGGATACGCAGTATTTT. Translation gives CASSLALGSGRIGDTQYF.